The TCR beta chain under discussion was sequenced for a study of T cell responses to AZD1222 COVID-19 vaccine. Study-wide points: In the spike-specific TCR repertoire, nearly half reportedly target unmutated variant regions. Increases in Spike-specific TCR breadth and depth were seen after two AZD1222 doses. All repertoire sampling was performed exclusively after the peak T cell response. At 160-218 and 743-854, vaccine-associated CD4 TCRs were dominant, and they spanned spike.

Trimming removed 1 base from V and 9 bases from J, with 19 bases in between. CDR3 length equals 15 residues. CDR1 and CDR2 from the germline V gene are SGHRS and YFSETQ. This clone came up once. Antigen unknown. Produced via immunoSEQ multiplex PCR; TCRdb's table is partial and in-frame only. The repertoire holds 250,000 to 300,000 clones, with 85% to 95% as singletons. The source is an adult who received the AZD1222 COVID-19 vaccine. The J gene is TRBJ1-2, the V gene TRBV5-1; D remains unclear. Material: peripheral blood, obtained 28 days after the second AZD1222 dose. The DNA for the CDR3 is TGCGCCAGCAGCTTGTCCCAGGCCTCTAGGTTTAGCTACACCTTC. Its protein product is CASSLSQASRFSYTF. The variable domain in full, with the rest retrieved from reference TRBV5-1 and TRBJ1-2, is KAGVTQTPRYLIKTRGQQVTLSCSPISGHRSVSWYQQTPGQGLQFLFEYFSETQRNKGNFPGRFSGRQFSNSRSEMNVSTLELGDSALYLCASSLSQASRFSYTFGSGTRLTVV.